This T cell receptor beta chain was sequenced during a study of cytomegalovirus exposure and HLA in healthy donors. On this clone: The antigen is undetermined. Other DNA sequences in this sample translate to the same CDR3.

The PCR contained 60 Vbeta and 13 Jbeta primers. In the study's own analysis: An analysis performed later counted about 80 million unique TCR beta chains (roughly 10 million of them shared). Sequencing used immunoSEQ multiplex PCR; TCRdb keeps in-frame clones, though not all of them. The V and J calls and clone size come from that table; D and trimming were worked out from the DNA. The sample consists of roughly 100,000 clones, roughly 82% of them appearing once. The CDR3 is made up of 15 amino acids. Trimming pared 4 bases from V and 7 bases from J, leaving 20 bases between. Looked up from germline, CDR1 is ENHRY and CDR2 is SYGVKD. Study-wide points: In a later analysis, several top co-occurrence clusters appeared linked to parvovirus B19, influenza, CMV and Epstein-Barr virus. HLA-A and HLA-B allele assignments for most subjects were reportedly predicted accurately using TCR beta sequences.

The sequencing sample was made of PBMCs. This clonotype originated in a man between 25 and 39 years old in good health and CMV-seropositive. The chain uses TRBV10-3 and TRBJ2-7, with a tentative D call TRBD1 (6 bases). CDR3 coding DNA: TGTGCCATCAGTGGGGTTACAGGGCCCTTGGGTGAGCAGTACTTC. It encodes CAISGVTGPLGEQYF.